The 3 T cell receptor beta chains presented below share a single source sample, sequenced in a study of molecular identifiers for immune sequencing clone quantification. TCRdb reprocessed the PCR reads via MiXCR and lists one record per CDR3 protein. This table holds under 600,000 distinct CDR3 sequences, approximately 25% found once. Source material: naive CD8+ T cells from blood, with Jurkat cell RNA spiked in. Subset meaning: FACS-sorted CD8+CD4-CCR7+CD45RA+ naive T cells. These receptors all come from a human donor in good health. Some libraries in this study had Jurkat cell RNA spiked in.

This chain connects TRBV5-6 to TRBJ2-2; no clear D. V lost 7 bases and J lost 8, with 15 bases in between. Germline CDR1 is SGHDT and CDR2 is YYEEEE. The CDR3 loop spans 13 amino acids. CDR3 in amino acids: CASGQWPEGELFF. CDR3 DNA sequence: TGTGCCAGCGGCCAATGGCCGGAGGGGGAGCTGTTTTTT.

CDR3 residues: CASSEGQDGEAFF. The DNA of the CDR3 is TGTGCCAGCAGTGAAGGACAGGATGGGGAAGCTTTCTTT. V and J are TRBV2 and TRBJ1-1, with D tentatively TRBD1 (6 bases). Germline CDR1 is SNHLY and CDR2 is FYNNEI. V was shortened by 1 base and J by 8 bases, with 11 bases between the two germline ends. CDR3 length: 13 residues.

In its sample, this clonotype was seen once. A much larger clone lies one base from this, so it may be a read error. The genes are TRBV12-3 or TRBV12-4 and TRBJ2-3; 7 bases map to TRBD1. The CDR3 loop spans 15 amino acids. Trimming took 8 bases from V and 2 from J; bases not matched to a gene: 10. The CDR3 region has the DNA TGTGCCAGCGGCAAACAGGGGAAAGTCACAGATACGCAGTATTTT. As protein: CASGKQGKVTDTQYF.